A single T cell receptor beta chain is shown here with its context. This clonotype has a count of ten or more. Its antigen target is currently unknown. No per-base quality is available; no much larger clone lies one base away. The CDR3, cysteine through phenylalanine, is 15 amino acids long. The CDR3 DNA has 45 bases and is translated from base 1. A distance of 16 bases separates the germline ends of V and J, which lose 6 bases and 4 bases respectively. CDR1 and CDR2, looked up from the germline V gene, are MDHEN and SYDVKM. These data belong to a study of early T cells in non-severe SARS-CoV-2 infection (dated by TCRdb to 2020 to 2022). General notes on the study: Because TCR sequencing relied on bulk RNA taken from unsorted whole blood, pairing of alpha and beta chains was not possible. What the research found in general, with its limitations: VDJdb matching was skewed toward anti-spike CD8 responses, so virus-specific expansions were likely underestimated and private and CD4 specificities were missed.

This was a case-control study nested in a cohort of healthcare workers in London, UK, who had nasopharyngeal swab PCR tests and blood samples taken every week. Healthcare workers were recruited during the week of the UK lockdown, between 23 and 31 March 2020, and followed weekly for up to about 15 weeks. The library was produced with 5' RACE. Sequencer: NextSeq 500. The TCR library protocol attached unique molecular identifiers to individual cDNA molecules to correct for sequencing error and PCR bias. TCR alpha and beta chains were both sequenced, and the abundances of alpha and beta sequences in each sample were closely correlated with each other. As for the authors' bioinformatics: Decombinator V4 was used to annotate TCR sequences for V gene, J gene and CDR3. TCRs were defined as expanded if a significant change between any two time points was detected under a Poisson model with p below 0.0001. TCR abundances were normalised to the total number of TCRs sequenced per sample and expressed as counts per million. MAIT TCRs were defined by TRAV1-2 paired with TRAJ12, TRAJ20 or TRAJ33, and iNKT TCRs by TRAV10 paired with TRAJ18. VDJdb, accessed 1 November 2021, was searched for CMV, EBV and SARS-CoV-2 annotated TCRs, with TCRs annotated for multiple antigens excluded. TCRdb redid the processing of the public reads, applying fastp at Q25 and MiXCR, and retained in-frame beta chains. Duplicate CDR3 protein sequences are folded into a single record with the most common DNA and genes. The V and J calls were not made by the authors but by TCRdb's processing. This sample lists approximately 50,000 distinct CDR3 sequences; roughly 10% were detected once. In total, the top ten clones hold just under 15% of the sample.

Sequencing used whole blood. This TCR came from an adult who was a healthcare worker with PCR-confirmed SARS-CoV-2 infection or an uninfected control (not recorded which). The sequence joins TRBV28 to TRBJ1-5; the D region possibly corresponds to TRBD1 (6 bases align). CDR3 loop: CASRQAGALNQPQHF. The DNA sequence reads TGTGCCAGCAGGCAAGCAGGGGCACTAAATCAGCCCCAGCATTTT.